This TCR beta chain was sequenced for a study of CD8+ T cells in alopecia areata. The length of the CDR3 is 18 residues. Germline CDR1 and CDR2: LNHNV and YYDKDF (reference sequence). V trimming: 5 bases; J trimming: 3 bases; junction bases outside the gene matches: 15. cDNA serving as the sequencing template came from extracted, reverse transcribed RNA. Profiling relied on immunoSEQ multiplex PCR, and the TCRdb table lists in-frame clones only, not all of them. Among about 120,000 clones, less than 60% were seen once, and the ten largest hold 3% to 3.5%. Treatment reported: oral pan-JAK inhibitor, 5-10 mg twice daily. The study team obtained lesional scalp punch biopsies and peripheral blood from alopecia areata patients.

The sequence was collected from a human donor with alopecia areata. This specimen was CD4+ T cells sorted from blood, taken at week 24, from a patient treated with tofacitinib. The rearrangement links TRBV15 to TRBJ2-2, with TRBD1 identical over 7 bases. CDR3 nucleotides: TGTGCCACCAGCCCGGATACCGGGACAGACTTGTACACCGGGGAGCTGTTTTTT. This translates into CATSPDTGTDLYTGELFF.